The entry below describes one T cell receptor beta chain. Stated time point: pre-sensitization, week 0. Treatment given: therapeutic diphenylcyclopropenone sensitization with weekly scalp DPC. This sample was taken from a study of human T cells and chemical hapten exposure. For the study at large: DPC at 2% was the sensitizing agent, placed on about 2 cm by about 2 cm of upper inner arm skin.

Deletions cut 5 bases from V and 6 bases from J, with 16 bases between. There are 14 residues in the CDR3. Germline CDR1 and CDR2: MNHEY and SVGAGI. MiXCR, applied by TCRdb to the RACE reads, yields one record per CDR3 protein. This sample has about 260,000 distinct CDR3 sequences, with about 9.4% found just once. This chain joins TRBV6-5 and TRBJ1-1, with a tentative D call TRBD1 (6 bases). Source: whole blood, taken in connection with sensitization to the hapten diphenylcyclopropenone (DPC). The sequence came from a woman in her thirties or forties with alopecia areata. Some clones in this sample may be carry-over from other donors' samples. For the CDR3, the DNA is TGTGCCAGCAGTAAACGACAGGTGGTGGCTGAAGCTTTCTTT. Amino acid sequence: CASSKRQVVAEAFF.